The 10 T cell receptor beta chains in this list originate from one sample, sequenced in a study of tumor-infiltrating lymphocytes in primary liver carcinoma. Starting material of 400 to 600 ng total RNA yielded TCR beta cDNA via a constant-region primer. Three nested multiplex PCR rounds, a slightly modified ARM-PCR method, built the TCR beta libraries. Each of the first two PCR rounds ran nine to ten cycles with TRBV1-TRBV30 forward and C-beta reverse primers. Using its own MiXCR run on the multiplex PCR reads, TCRdb lists one record per CDR3 protein. The table lists about 97,000 distinct CDR3 sequences, more than 65% of them singletons. Unsorted bulk tissue, 20-30 mg of it, served as the source for co-extraction of RNA and DNA. Sequences were obtained from liver tumor tissue from sampling region 2. As for subset: tumor region T2, inferior pole. The receptors were gathered from an older woman with primary liver carcinoma and hepatitis B virus infection.

For this clonotype: The final CDR3 position lacks the conserved phenylalanine or tryptophan, pointing to a likely read error. Here the CDR3 DNA reads TGTGCCAGCAGCCCAGGCAGAAACTATGGCTACACCCTC. Translation: CASSPGRNYGYTL. The genes are TRBV7-9 and TRBJ1-2; D is unclear. Germline V gene sequence: CDR1 SEHNR, CDR2 FQNEAQ (reference sequence). V dropped 5 bases and J dropped 2 bases, with 9 bases sitting between them. CDR3 size: 13 residues.

This clonotype was observed a few times. J is TRBJ2-5 and V is TRBV11-2; 9 nucleotides match TRBD1. Germline CDR1 and CDR2: SGHAT and FQNNGV. The CDR3 runs 18 residues. V dropped 5 bases and J dropped 4; count of bases not matched to a gene: 17. The CDR3 is CASSQHPPGTGKRETQYF. The CDR3 nucleotides read TGTGCCAGCAGCCAGCACCCACCCGGGACAGGGAAGAGAGAGACCCAGTACTTC.

Comments on this clonotype: One end of the junction does not line up with germline, which may come from a read error. The chain links TRBV11-2 to TRBJ1-6; no clear D. In germline, CDR1 is SGHAT, CDR2 FQNNGV. The CDR3 sequence is 15 residues long. CDR3 bases: TGTACCAGCAGCTTAGAAGTTACAGCTATCTCACCCCTCCACTTT. Encoded protein: CTSSLEVTAISPLHF.

The rearrangement joins TRBV11-3 to TRBJ2-1; TRBD2 matches at 10 bases. After removal of 1 base from V and 12 bases from J, the junction contained 9 bases not matched to a gene. The CDR3 spans 15 residues. In germline, CDR1 is SGHNT, CDR2 YENEEA. CDR3 DNA sequence: TGTGCCAGCAGCTTAGGAACTAGCGGGGAGCTAGTGCAGTTCTTC. This translates into CASSLGTSGELVQFF.

For this clonotype: One end of the junction fails to match germline, which may point to a read error. The V and J genes are TRBV29-1 and TRBJ2-1; D is unresolved. The CDR3 has 16 residues. Germline CDR1 reads SQVTM; CDR2 reads ANQGSEA. The CDR3 bases are TGCAACGTTGAAGATCGTTCTTCCAGCTCCTACAGTGAGCAGTTCTTC. Protein: CNVEDRSSSSYSEQFF.

V usage is TRBV6-1 and J usage is TRBJ2-2; 10 nucleotides agree with TRBD2. The V gene's germline CDR1 is MNHNS and CDR2 SASEGT. The CDR3 loop spans 16 amino acids. Germline trimming cut 8 bases from V and 13 bases from J; bases unmatched to any gene: 19. CDR3 DNA sequence: TGTGCCAGCGGCTCCGGGACTAGCGTTAACACCGGCGTGCTGTTTTTT. Translated: CASGSGTSVNTGVLFF.

The chain couples TRBV11-3 to TRBJ2-7, with D hard to call. CDR1 and CDR2 from the germline V gene are SGHNT and YENEEA. The CDR3 spans 15 residues. Trimming shortened V by 0 bases and J by 6 bases, and 15 bases separated the two germline ends. CDR3 sequence reads: CASSLETMGSLEQYF. CDR3 nucleotides: TGTGCCAGCAGCTTAGAGACAATGGGTTCCCTCGAGCAGTACTTC.

The chain is built from TRBV29-1 and TRBJ2-5; unclear D gene. V lost 8 bases and J 5 bases, leaving 21 bases between the germline ends. The CDR3 loop spans 14 amino acids. The germline CDR1 and CDR2 sequences are SQVTM and ANQGSEA. CDR3 in amino acids: CSPTRPDVGETQYF. The DNA for the CDR3 is TGCAGCCCCACGAGGCCCGACGTGGGTGAGACCCAGTACTTC.

Concerning this clonotype: A single base separates this from a much larger clone, so it may be a read error. The chain uses TRBV13 and TRBJ1-2; tentatively, D is TRBD1 (6 bases). The V gene's germline CDR1 is PRHDT and CDR2 FYEKMQ (reference sequence). The CDR3 extends over 13 amino acids. The DNA of the CDR3 is TGTGCCGGAAGGCCGGGACATCAGTATGGCTACGCCTTC. It translates to CAGRPGHQYGYAF. Combining the CDR3 with reference TRBV13 and TRBJ1-2 gives the whole variable domain AAGVIQSPRHLIKEKRETATLKCYPIPRHDTVYWYQQGPGQDPQFLISFYEKMQSDKGSIPDRFSAQQFSDYHSELNMSSLELGDSALYFCAGRPGHQYGYAFGSGTRLTVV.

Of note for this clonotype: An end of the junction does not agree with germline; a read error may underlie this. This rearrangement joins TRBV6-5 to TRBJ1-4; the D is unclear. The CDR3 loop spans 17 amino acids. Germline V gene sequence: CDR1 MNHEY, CDR2 SVGAGI. CDR3 sequence: CASGYSIGREFNEKLFF. The CDR3 DNA is TGTGCCAGCGGTTACTCAATTGGACGGGAATTTAATGAAAAACTGTTTTTT.